This T cell receptor (beta chain) is from a study of regulatory T cells in long-lasting Graves disease. TCR beta libraries were built with iRepertoire HTBI primers and Arm-PCR of CDR3 regions. TCRdb reanalysed the multiplex PCR reads using MiXCR and keeps one entry per CDR3 protein. The profile shows roughly 610,000 distinct CDR3 sequences, about 15% of them singletons. The sample's time point: newly diagnosed GD, antithyroid drugs for less than 3 months. The TCR library was prepared using RNA isolated from PBMCs. Germline V gene lookup returns CDR1 MGHRA and CDR2 YSYEKL. The junction had 7 bases not matched to a gene; V was cut back by 2 bases and J by 8 bases. The CDR3 totals 14 residues. Another study also made use of these data, one on T cells in Graves' hyperthyroidism and ophthalmopathy.

The chain carries TRBV4-1 and TRBJ1-2, with TRBD1 matching 8 bases. The receptor's source is a woman aged 25 to 39 with Graves disease. The sequences come from peripheral blood mononuclear cells (PBMCs), collected at new diagnosis, from a patient treated with antithyroid drugs. The CDR3, as DNA: TGCGCCAGCAGCCAACTTCAGGGGGCAGTCGGCTACACCTTC. Translated: CASSQLQGAVGYTF.